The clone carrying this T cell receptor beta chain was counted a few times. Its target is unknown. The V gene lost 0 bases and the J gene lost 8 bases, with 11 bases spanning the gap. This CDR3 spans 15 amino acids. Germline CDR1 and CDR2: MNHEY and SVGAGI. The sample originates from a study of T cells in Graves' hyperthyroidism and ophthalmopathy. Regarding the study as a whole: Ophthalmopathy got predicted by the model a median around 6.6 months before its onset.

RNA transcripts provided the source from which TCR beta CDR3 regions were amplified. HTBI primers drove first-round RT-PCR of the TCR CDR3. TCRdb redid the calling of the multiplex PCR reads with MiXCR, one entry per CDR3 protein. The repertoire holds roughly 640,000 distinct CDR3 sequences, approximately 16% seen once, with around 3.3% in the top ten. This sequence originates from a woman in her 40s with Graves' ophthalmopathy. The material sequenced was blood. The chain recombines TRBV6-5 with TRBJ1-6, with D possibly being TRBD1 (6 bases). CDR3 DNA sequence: TGTGCCAGCAGTTACTCGAGAGGGGGAGATTCACCCCTCCACTTT. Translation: CASSYSRGGDSPLHF.